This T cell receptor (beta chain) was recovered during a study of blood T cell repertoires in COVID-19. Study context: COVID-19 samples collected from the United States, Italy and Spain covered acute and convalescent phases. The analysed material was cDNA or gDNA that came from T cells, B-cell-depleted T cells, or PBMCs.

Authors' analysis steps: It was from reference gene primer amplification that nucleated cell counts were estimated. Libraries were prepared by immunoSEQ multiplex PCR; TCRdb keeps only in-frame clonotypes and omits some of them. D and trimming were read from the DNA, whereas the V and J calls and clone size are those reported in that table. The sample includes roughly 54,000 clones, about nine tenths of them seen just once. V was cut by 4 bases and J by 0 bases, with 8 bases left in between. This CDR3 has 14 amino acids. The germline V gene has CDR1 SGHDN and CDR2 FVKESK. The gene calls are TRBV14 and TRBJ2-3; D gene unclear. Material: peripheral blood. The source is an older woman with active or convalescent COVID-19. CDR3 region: CASSRDSSTDTQYF. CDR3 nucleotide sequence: TGTGCCAGCAGCCGAGACTCTAGCACAGATACGCAGTATTTT.